These 15 T cell receptor beta chains share one sample of origin, sequenced in a study of metastatic and nonmetastatic thyroid tumors. Every patient was untreated before thyroid surgery. TCRdb reanalyzed the PCR reads with MiXCR. The sample lists roughly 14,000 clones; under 25% were seen once. The sequenced sample consisted of blood. Receptor source: a female donor with papillary thyroid cancer or a benign thyroid nodule (not recorded which). Some clones in this sample may be carry-over from other donors' samples.

Within the sample, this clone is medium-sized. The V call is TRBV9, the J call TRBJ1-2; 8 positions match TRBD1. This CDR3 is 15 amino acids long. In germline, CDR1 is SGDLS, CDR2 YYNGEE. The V gene end was trimmed by 0 bases and the J gene end by 7 bases; junction bases not matched to a gene: 8. In DNA form, the CDR3 reads TGTGCCAGCAGCGTAGGGGGTACAGGGGGACGTGGCTACACCTTC. Translated: CASSVGGTGGRGYTF.

This clone is labeled as medium-sized. This chain links TRBV6-1 with TRBJ2-2; D remains unclear. V gave up 6 bases and J gave up 3 bases, with 5 bases separating them. CDR3 length: 12 amino acids. Germline CDR1 and CDR2: MNHNS and SASEGT. CDR3 sequence reads: CASRIDTGELFF. The CDR3 DNA reads TGTGCCAGCAGGATCGACACCGGGGAGCTGTTTTTT.

The V gene is TRBV20-1, the J gene TRBJ2-7; the match to TRBD2 covers 11 bases. CDR1 is DFQATT, CDR2 SNEGSKA, per germline (reference sequence). J lost 7 bases, V lost 4 bases, and 6 bases had no gene match. The CDR3 sequence is 13 residues long. CDR3 nucleotides: TGCAGTGCTATACTAGCGGGAGTTGGAGAGCAGTACTTC. It codes for CSAILAGVGEQYF.

The sample holds many counts of this clone. Different DNA sequences within this sample yield the same CDR3. The genes are TRBV12-3 or TRBV12-4 and TRBJ2-6; no reliable D call. This CDR3 comprises 15 residues. The ends were cut back, 5 bases at V and 0 bases at J, with 8 bases in the middle. The CDR3 nucleotides read TGTGCCAGCAGTCAAGGAGTCTCTGGGGCCAACGTCCTGACTTTC. This sequence encodes CASSQGVSGANVLTF.

This sequence joins TRBV11-1 and TRBJ2-3, with TRBD2 identical over 10 bases. The J segment lost 0 bases and the V segment lost 4 bases, leaving 4 bases of the junction unmatched. Germline CDR1 is SGHAT and CDR2 is FQDESV (reference sequence). The CDR3 runs to 16 residues. In DNA, the CDR3 is TGTGCCAGCAGCTCCTCGGGACTAGCGAGCACAGATACGCAGTATTTT. This sequence encodes CASSSSGLASTDTQYF.

The chain links TRBV28 to TRBJ2-2; a possible D gene is TRBD1 (6 bases). V lost 6 bases and J 7 bases, leaving 12 bases between the germline ends. This CDR3 region has 13 residues. Germline V lookup: CDR1 MDHEN, CDR2 SYDVKM. The CDR3 protein is CASSVQGLGELFF. Written as DNA, the CDR3 is TGTGCCAGCAGCGTACAGGGTCTCGGGGAGCTGTTTTTT.

This clone is categorized as medium-sized. V and J are TRBV6-1 and TRBJ1-2, with 11 bases fitting TRBD1. The junction had 1 base not matched to a gene; V was cut back by 6 bases and J by 4 bases. CDR1 is MNHNS, CDR2 SASEGT, per germline. The CDR3 length is 13 residues. CDR3 sequence: CASRGQGVYGYTF. CDR3 DNA: TGTGCCAGCAGGGGACAGGGGGTCTATGGCTACACCTTC.

The chain couples TRBV11-3 to TRBJ2-2; D assignment may be TRBD1 or TRBD2 (5 bases each). This CDR3 spans 14 amino acids. Germline-derived CDR1 and CDR2 are SGHNT and YENEEA. Trimming removed 1 base at V and 4 bases at J, with 7 bases between. The CDR3 region is CASSLGGTTGELFF. Written as DNA, the CDR3 is TGTGCCAGCAGCTTAGGGGGGACCACCGGGGAGCTGTTTTTT.

By share of the sample, this clone is medium-sized. The V call is TRBV28, the J call TRBJ1-6; the D is unclear. Germline V CDR1 and CDR2: MDHEN, SYDVKM. CDR3 size: 15 residues. V was trimmed by 8 bases and J by 0 bases, leaving 11 bases between them. CDR3 DNA sequence: TGTGCCAGCTCGGGCGGGAGCTCCTATAATTCACCCCTCCACTTT. Amino acid sequence: CASSGGSSYNSPLHF.

This clone turned up a few times. The gene calls are TRBV12-3 or TRBV12-4 and TRBJ2-7; TRBD1 might be the D (5 bases). There are 13 residues in the CDR3. V was trimmed by 4 bases and J by 3 bases, leaving 10 bases between them. CDR3 protein: CASSSYQGYEQYF. The CDR3 DNA reads TGTGCCAGCAGTTCGTACCAGGGCTACGAGCAGTACTTC.

By sample share, this clone is medium-sized. The V call is TRBV4-2, the J call TRBJ1-3, with D perhaps matching TRBD1 (6 bases). There are 16 residues in the CDR3. Germline values: CDR1 LGHNA, CDR2 YNFKEQ. Deletions cut 0 bases from V and 2 bases from J, with 11 bases between. The CDR3 nucleotides read TGTGCCAGCAGCCAAGATGGGGGGGACACTGGAAACACCATATATTTT. Its translation: CASSQDGGDTGNTIYF.

This clone was counted ten times or more. The gene calls are TRBV18 and TRBJ2-7; 8 nucleotides line up with TRBD2. CDR1 and CDR2 (germline): KGHSH, LQKENI. CDR3 length: 14 residues. Trimming at V came to 2 bases and at J to 2 bases, leaving 2 bases not matched to a gene. The CDR3 coding sequence is TGTGCCAGCTCACCATCGGGGGGGGCCTACGAGCAGTACTTC. It codes for CASSPSGGAYEQYF.

The chain combines TRBV11-2 with TRBJ2-7, with D possibly TRBD2 on 6 matching bases. The germline gives CDR1 SGHAT, CDR2 FQNNGV. V lost 1 base and J 3 bases, leaving 13 bases between the germline ends. The CDR3 length is 15 residues. CDR3 sequence: CASSLGSGLGYEQYF. As DNA, the CDR3 is TGTGCCAGCAGCTTAGGATCGGGACTGGGCTACGAGCAGTACTTC.

This clone was observed many times. This rearrangement joins TRBV18 to TRBJ2-5; 7 bases agree with TRBD2. Germline-derived CDR1 and CDR2 are KGHSH and LQKENI. The V segment lost 5 bases and the J segment 4 bases; nucleotides outside the gene matches: 4. The CDR3 has 13 amino acids. DNA for the CDR3: TGTGCCAGCTCATCTACTAGCGCAGAGACCCAGTACTTC. Translation: CASSSTSAETQYF.

The sample holds many counts of this clone. CDR3 amino acids: CASSLMRTSDSGELFF. DNA of the CDR3: TGTGCCAGCAGCTTAATGAGGACTAGCGATTCCGGGGAGCTGTTTTTT. The chain couples TRBV7-3 to TRBJ2-2; 9 nucleotides line up with TRBD2. CDR1 and CDR2 from the germline V gene are SGHTA and FQGTGA. The V segment lost 1 base and the J segment 6 bases; nucleotides outside the gene matches: 6. This CDR3 comprises 16 residues.